These 18 T cell receptor beta chains came from one sample sequenced in a study of CD8+CD57+ T cells in acquired aplastic anemia. Investigators profiled TCR beta VDJ and CDR3 from genomic DNA template. TCRdb redid the calling of the reads with MiXCR, one entry per CDR3 protein. In the table there are 250,000 to 350,000 distinct CDR3 sequences, about 56% of which are singletons. The specimen sequenced was sorted CD4+, CD8+, or CD8+CD57+ T cells (not recorded which) from PBMCs. The receptors were gathered from a human donor with severe aplastic anemia or a healthy control (not recorded which).

The CDR3 sequence is CATSDGGTYEQYF. Written as DNA, the CDR3 is TGTGCCACCAGTGATGGGGGAACCTACGAGCAGTACTTC. The chain uses TRBV24-1 and TRBJ2-7, with D perhaps being TRBD1 or TRBD2 (5 bases each). Germline values: CDR1 KGHDR, CDR2 SFDVKD. Trimming shortened V by 3 bases and J by 2 bases, and 7 bases separated the two germline ends. This CDR3 is 13 amino acids long.

At least ten counts were recorded for this clonotype. The chain is built from TRBV3-1 and TRBJ1-2; D unresolved. CDR3 length: 11 residues. Germline V CDR1 and CDR2: LGHDT, YNNKEL (reference sequence). V lost 4 bases, J lost 14 bases, and 14 bases lay in between. CDR3 amino acids: CASSLDHIRTF. Here the CDR3 DNA reads TGTGCCAGCAGCCTGGACCATATAAGGACCTTC.

This chain joins TRBV9 and TRBJ2-5; TRBD2 matches at 11 bases. The germline V gene has CDR1 SGDLS and CDR2 YYNGEE. This CDR3 contains 15 residues. V shed 4 bases and J 5 bases; nucleotides not matched to a gene: 7. DNA of the CDR3: TGTGCCAGCAGCACACTAGCGGGAGCATGGGAGACCCAGTACTTC. Protein: CASSTLAGAWETQYF.

This clonotype has at least ten counts. The chain employs TRBV15 and TRBJ1-5; 8 bases fit TRBD1. Germline loops: CDR1 LNHNV, CDR2 YYDKDF (reference sequence). This CDR3 has 15 amino acids. The trim removed 3 bases at V and 0 bases at J, leaving 1 base unmatched. CDR3 sequence: CATSRTGDSNQPQHF. Here the CDR3 DNA reads TGTGCCACCAGCAGGACAGGGGATAGCAATCAGCCCCAGCATTTT.

This clonotype was counted many times. The chain uses TRBV7-2 and TRBJ1-2; D gene ambiguous. This CDR3 has 12 residues. Trimming removed 4 bases from V and 8 bases from J, with 11 bases in between. Germline values: CDR1 SGHTA, CDR2 FQGNSA. CDR3 protein: CASSWKQEGYTF. CDR3 DNA sequence: TGTGCCAGCAGCTGGAAACAAGAGGGCTACACCTTC.

Only a few counts were recorded for this clonotype. The rearrangement joins TRBV12-3 or TRBV12-4 to TRBJ1-2; D possibly corresponds to TRBD1 (5 bases). Deletions cut 8 bases from V and 5 bases from J, with 18 bases between. The length of the CDR3 is 14 residues. This CDR3 reads CASLPLEGRYGYTF. The CDR3 DNA reads TGTGCCAGCCTCCCGTTGGAGGGACGGTATGGCTACACCTTC.

This chain uses TRBV9 with TRBJ2-7; TRBD2 is a possible D gene (6 bases). CDR1 and CDR2 from the germline V gene are SGDLS and YYNGEE. Between the trimmed V and J ends, which lost 4 bases and 7 bases, there was a span of 24 bases. The CDR3 extends over 16 amino acids. The CDR3 region has the DNA TGTGCCAGCAGCCCCATCCTCTTGAGGACTATGGGAGAGCAGTACTTC. Its translation: CASSPILLRTMGEQYF.

The rearrangement joins TRBV20-1 to TRBJ2-7; 8 nucleotides align to TRBD1. Germline CDR1 is DFQATT and CDR2 is SNEGSKA (reference sequence). The length of the CDR3 is 14 residues. V shed 5 bases and J 2 bases; nucleotides not matched to a gene: 8. The chain's CDR3 is CSACSGTGAYEQYF. The CDR3 nucleotides are TGCAGTGCTTGCTCCGGGACAGGTGCCTACGAGCAGTACTTC.

The V call is TRBV7-8, the J call TRBJ1-2; 7 nucleotides align to TRBD1. Germline V gene data show CDR1 as SGHVS and CDR2 as FQNEAQ. V lost 4 bases, J lost 2 bases, and 7 bases stayed unmatched. CDR3 length: 15 amino acids. The chain's CDR3 is CASSSSGTVNYGYTF. In DNA form, the CDR3 reads TGTGCCAGCAGCTCCTCCGGGACAGTCAACTATGGCTACACCTTC.

This clonotype came up many times. This chain links TRBV5-1 with TRBJ2-7; perhaps TRBD2 as D (6 bases). V gave up 0 bases and J gave up 7 bases, with 11 bases separating them. The germline V gene has CDR1 SGHRS and CDR2 YFSETQ. This CDR3 spans 13 amino acids. The CDR3 DNA follows: TGCGCCAGCAGCTTGGCGGGGGTGGGGGAGCAGTACTTC. Its translation is CASSLAGVGEQYF.

This clonotype was recorded at least ten times. The chain has TRBV6-6 and TRBJ1-6; D gene ambiguous. This CDR3 comprises 14 residues. Germline V gene data show CDR1 as MNHNY and CDR2 as SVGAGI (reference sequence). V lost 2 bases, J lost 5 bases, and 7 bases lay in between. The CDR3 protein is CASSYERDNSPLHF. In DNA, the CDR3 is TGTGCCAGCAGTTACGAGCGGGATAATTCACCCCTCCACTTT.

This clonotype was recorded at least ten times. The gene calls are TRBV19 and TRBJ1-4; D is unclear. Germline V gene data show CDR1 as LNHDA and CDR2 as SQIVND (reference sequence). The CDR3 extends over 14 amino acids. V lost 6 bases, J lost 8 bases, and 16 bases lay in between. CDR3 nucleotides: TGTGCCAGTAGATTCTCGGATACTCGAGAAAAACTGTTTTTT. This translates into CASRFSDTREKLFF.

This clonotype was recorded a few times. The CDR3 loop is CSARAGSGAYEQYF. Written as DNA, the CDR3 is TGCAGTGCTAGAGCCGGTAGCGGGGCTTACGAGCAGTACTTC. The J gene is TRBJ2-7, the V gene TRBV20-1, with TRBD2 matching over 8 bases. V lost 1 base, J lost 4 bases, and 6 bases stayed unmatched. CDR1 and CDR2 (germline): DFQATT, SNEGSKA (reference sequence). The CDR3 has 14 residues.

V gene TRBV9 combines with J gene TRBJ2-7; D remains unclear. The end of the DNA aligns better with TRBJ2-5, so the J call may be wrong. Germline V gene lookup returns CDR1 SGDLS and CDR2 YYNGEE. The CDR3 consists of 13 residues. CDR3 DNA sequence: TGTGCCAGCAGCGCTTCCCTTAGGGAGACCCAGTACTTC. Its translation is CASSASLRETQYF.

There are a few counts of this clonotype. Germline is not matched at one junction end, which may reflect a read error. The DNA of the CDR3 is TGTGCCAGCGGCCAAGACGGCTGGGGAACACGAGTTACAGATACGCAGTATTTT. It codes for CASGQDGWGTRVTDTQYF. This chain joins TRBV3-1 and TRBJ2-3; D is unclear. CDR3 length: 18 amino acids. In germline, CDR1 is LGHDT, CDR2 YNNKEL (reference sequence).

The gene calls are TRBV24-1 and TRBJ2-2; TRBD1 matches at 10 bases. With V trimmed by 0 bases and J by 5 bases, 5 bases remained unmatched. This CDR3 is 17 amino acids long. Germline loops: CDR1 KGHDR, CDR2 SFDVKD. The CDR3 region is CATSDLRGTGETGELFF. In nucleotides, the CDR3 is TGTGCCACCAGTGATTTGCGTGGGACAGGGGAAACCGGGGAGCTGTTTTTT.

This clonotype was recorded many times. The chain couples TRBV20-1 to TRBJ2-1, with 13 bases matching TRBD2. The trim removed 6 bases at V and 6 bases at J, leaving 11 bases unmatched. The CDR3 runs 16 residues. The germline CDR1 and CDR2 sequences are DFQATT and SNEGSKA (reference sequence). CDR3 residues: CSAWALAGGGPNEQFF. CDR3 nucleotides: TGCAGTGCCTGGGCACTAGCGGGGGGGGGCCCCAATGAGCAGTTCTTC.

This clonotype has ten or more counts. The chain is built from TRBV28 and TRBJ1-6; D gene unclear. Trimming cost V 7 bases and J 0 bases, with 10 bases left between them. Germline CDR1 is MDHEN and CDR2 is SYDVKM. The CDR3 spans 15 residues. CDR3 sequence reads: CASIPSSSYNSPLHF. As DNA, the CDR3 is TGTGCCAGCATTCCGTCAAGCTCCTATAATTCACCCCTCCACTTT.